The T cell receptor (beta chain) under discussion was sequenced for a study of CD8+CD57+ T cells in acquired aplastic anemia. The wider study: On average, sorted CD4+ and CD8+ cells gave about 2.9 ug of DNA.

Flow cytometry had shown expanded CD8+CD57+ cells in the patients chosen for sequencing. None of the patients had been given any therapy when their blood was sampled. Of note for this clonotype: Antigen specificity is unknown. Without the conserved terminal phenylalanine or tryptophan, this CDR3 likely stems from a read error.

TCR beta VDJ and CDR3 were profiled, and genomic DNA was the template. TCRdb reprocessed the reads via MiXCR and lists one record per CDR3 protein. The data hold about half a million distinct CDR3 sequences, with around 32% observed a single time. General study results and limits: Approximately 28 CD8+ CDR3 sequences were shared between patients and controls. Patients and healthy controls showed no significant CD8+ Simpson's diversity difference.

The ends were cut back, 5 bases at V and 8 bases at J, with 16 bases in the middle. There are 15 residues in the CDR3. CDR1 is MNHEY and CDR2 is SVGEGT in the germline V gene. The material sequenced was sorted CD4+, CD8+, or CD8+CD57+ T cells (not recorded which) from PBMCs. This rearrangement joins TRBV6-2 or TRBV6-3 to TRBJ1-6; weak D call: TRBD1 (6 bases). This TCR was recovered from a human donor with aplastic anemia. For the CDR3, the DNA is TGTGCCAGCAGTCCACAGGGACCCCCCGATTCACCCCTCCACCTT. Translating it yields CASSPQGPPDSPLHL.